The rows below give T cell receptor beta chains drawn from one sample of a study of cytomegalovirus exposure and HLA in healthy donors. Sequencing was performed with immunoSEQ multiplex PCR; in TCRdb, only in-frame clones are kept and a portion is missing. Of approximately 150,000 clones listed, about four fifths are singletons. The sample taken for sequencing was PBMCs. These receptors were taken from a girl between 5 and 17 years old in good health and CMV-seropositive. The CDR3 runs from the conserved cysteine through the conserved F or W. Each record gives: J gene, V gene, clone size, D gene, CDR3 protein, CDR3 DNA. D genes are given only for firm matches. Where a row states a size, it is once, few, many or the class of an expanded clone; other rows omit it.

TRBJ2-6 | TRBV18 | . | . | CASSPLGRGSGANVLTF | TGTGCCAGCTCACCACTGGGCAGGGGCTCTGGGGCCAACGTCCTGACTTTC
TRBJ1-1 | TRBV2 | . | . | CASSGQGMGTEAFF | TGTGCCAGCAGTGGGCAGGGTATGGGCACTGAAGCTTTCTTT
TRBJ2-7 | TRBV28 | . | TRBD1 | CASSPGQYSYEQYF | TGTGCCAGCAGTCCGGGACAGTACTCCTACGAGCAGTACTTC
TRBJ2-3 | TRBV14 | . | . | CASSQVANTQYF | TGTGCCAGCAGCCAAGTAGCGAATACGCAGTATTTT
TRBJ2-3 | TRBV10-3 | . | TRBD1 | CAISDRGRTDTQYF | TGTGCCATCAGTGACAGGGGGCGAACAGATACGCAGTATTTT
TRBJ2-1 | TRBV6-5 | once | . | CASSYIPAGLPTKQFF | TGTGCCAGCAGTTATATCCCAGCGGGTCTCCCTACGAAGCAGTTCTTC
TRBJ2-3 | TRBV30 | . | . | CAWKVGGTGSTDTQYF | TGTGCCTGGAAGGTGGGGGGTACAGGAAGCACAGATACGCAGTATTTT
TRBJ1-4 | TRBV6-8 | . | TRBD1 | CAINRGTNEKLFF | TGTGCCATCAACAGGGGAACTAATGAAAAACTGTTTTTT
TRBJ2-7 | TRBV7-9 | once | . | CASSAGTYEQYF | TGTGCCAGCAGCGCGGGGACGTACGAGCAGTACTTC
TRBJ1-1 | TRBV19 | . | TRBD1 | CASSPGQRNTEAFF | TGTGCCAGTAGTCCGGGACAGAGGAACACTGAAGCTTTCTTT
TRBJ1-5 | TRBV27 | . | TRBD1 | CASSPTGAGNQPQHF | TGTGCCAGCAGTCCTACAGGGGCTGGCAATCAGCCCCAGCATTTT
TRBJ1-1 | TRBV5-6 | few | . | CASSLGVNTEAFF | TGTGCCAGCAGCTTAGGGGTGAACACTGAAGCTTTCTTT
TRBJ2-1 | TRBV12-5 | . | . | CASGLVLGGGEQFF | TGTGCTAGTGGTTTGGTACTTGGGGGAGGTGAGCAGTTCTTC
TRBJ2-1 | TRBV19 | . | . | CASSIQGGRNEQFF | TGTGCCAGTAGTATTCAGGGAGGTCGGAATGAGCAGTTCTTC
TRBJ1-5 | TRBV7-8 | few | TRBD1 | CASSLSAGGYQPQHF | TGTGCCAGCAGCTTATCTGCAGGGGGGTACCAGCCCCAGCATTTT
TRBJ2-1 | TRBV2 | few | . | CASSEVDEQFF | TGTGCCAGCAGTGAAGTAGATGAGCAGTTCTTC
TRBJ1-6 | TRBV27 | . | TRBD1 | CASSQDRVNNSPLHF | TGTGCCAGCAGCCAAGACAGGGTAAATAATTCACCCCTCCACTTT
TRBJ1-1 | TRBV9 | medium-sized | TRBD1 | CASSVGTALLGAFF | TGTGCCAGCAGCGTCGGGACAGCCCTCTTAGGAGCTTTCTTT
TRBJ2-7 | TRBV5-6 | . | . | CASSLVASSSEQYF | TGTGCCAGCAGCTTGGTAGCGTCGTCCTCCGAGCAGTACTTC
TRBJ2-3 | TRBV7-3 | . | TRBD2 | CASSNSGGAVDTQYF | TGTGCCAGCAGCAATAGCGGGGGGGCGGTAGATACGCAGTATTTT
TRBJ2-7 | TRBV18 | . | TRBD1 | CASNPGTAYEQYF | TGTGCCAGCAACCCCGGGACAGCATACGAGCAGTACTTC
TRBJ2-5 | TRBV6-5 | . | . | CASSQGSQETQYF | TGTGCCAGCAGCCAGGGTTCCCAAGAGACCCAGTACTTC
TRBJ1-4 | TRBV9 | few | . | CASSGAWEEKLFF | TGTGCCAGCAGCGGTGCTTGGGAGGAAAAACTGTTTTTT
TRBJ1-4 | TRBV4-1 | . | TRBD1 | CASSFTGTVNEKLFF | TGCGCCAGCAGCTTTACCGGGACAGTGAATGAAAAACTGTTTTTT
TRBJ2-6 | TRBV27 | . | . | CASSLGQGNSVRANVLTF | TGTGCCAGCAGTTTAGGTCAGGGAAACAGTGTTAGGGCCAACGTCCTGACTTTC
TRBJ1-1 | TRBV18 | . | . | CASSPDINWNTEAFF | TGTGCCAGCTCACCTGACATAAATTGGAACACTGAAGCTTTCTTT
TRBJ1-1 | TRBV30 | . | TRBD1 | CAWNRDRGTEAFF | TGTGCCTGGAACCGGGACAGGGGGACTGAAGCTTTCTTT